The present T cell receptor (beta chain) was sequenced within a study of human T cells and chemical hapten exposure. This clonotype has ten or more counts. Time point denoted: healthy volunteer bleed at 2 weeks. RNA extraction used unfractionated whole blood as the source of total RNA. TCRdb passed the RACE reads through MiXCR, listing each CDR3 protein once. The data hold 80,000 to 100,000 distinct CDR3 sequences, with roughly 8.5% observed a single time. The germline CDR1 and CDR2 sequences are SNHLY and FYNNEI. This CDR3 is 16 amino acids long. V was pared by 1 base and J by 4 bases, with 2 bases of the junction left unmatched.

The source of this sequence is a female donor in good health. Some clones in this sample may be carry-over from other donors' samples. Sequenced material: whole blood. The chain combines TRBV2 with TRBJ2-5; 14 bases are a match to TRBD2. DNA of the CDR3: TGTGCCAGCAGTGAAGGGGGACTAGCGGGAGCAGAGACCCAGTACTTC. Protein product: CASSEGGLAGAETQYF.